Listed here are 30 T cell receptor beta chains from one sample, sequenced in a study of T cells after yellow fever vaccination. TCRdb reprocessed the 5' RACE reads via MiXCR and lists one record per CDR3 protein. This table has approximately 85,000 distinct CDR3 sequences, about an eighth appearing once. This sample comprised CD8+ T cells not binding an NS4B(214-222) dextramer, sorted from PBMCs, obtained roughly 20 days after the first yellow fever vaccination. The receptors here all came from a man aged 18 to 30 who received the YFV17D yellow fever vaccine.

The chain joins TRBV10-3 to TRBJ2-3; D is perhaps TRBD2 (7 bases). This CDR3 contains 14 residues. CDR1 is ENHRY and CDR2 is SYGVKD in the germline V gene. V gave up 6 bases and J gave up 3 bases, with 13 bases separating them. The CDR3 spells CAIRNREGTDTQYF. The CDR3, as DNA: TGTGCCATCAGAAACAGGGAGGGGACAGATACGCAGTATTTT.

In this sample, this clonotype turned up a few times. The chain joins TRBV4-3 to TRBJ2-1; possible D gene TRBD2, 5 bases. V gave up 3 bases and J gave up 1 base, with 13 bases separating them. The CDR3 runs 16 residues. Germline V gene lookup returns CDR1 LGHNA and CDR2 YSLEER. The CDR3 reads CASSHGGLRSYNEQFF. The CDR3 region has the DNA TGCGCCAGCAGCCACGGCGGGCTGAGGTCCTACAATGAGCAGTTCTTC.

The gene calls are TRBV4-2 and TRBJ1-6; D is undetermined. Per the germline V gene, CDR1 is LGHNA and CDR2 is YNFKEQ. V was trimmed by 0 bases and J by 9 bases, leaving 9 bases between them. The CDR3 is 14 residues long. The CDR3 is CASSQEAAGSPLHF. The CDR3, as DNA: TGTGCCAGCAGCCAAGAGGCAGCCGGTTCACCCCTCCACTTT.

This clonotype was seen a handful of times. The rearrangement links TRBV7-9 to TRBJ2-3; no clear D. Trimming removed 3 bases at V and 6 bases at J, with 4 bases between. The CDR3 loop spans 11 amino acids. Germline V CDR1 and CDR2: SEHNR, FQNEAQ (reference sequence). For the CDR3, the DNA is TGTGCCAGCAGCTTGCTGGATACGCAGTATTTT. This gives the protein CASSLLDTQYF.

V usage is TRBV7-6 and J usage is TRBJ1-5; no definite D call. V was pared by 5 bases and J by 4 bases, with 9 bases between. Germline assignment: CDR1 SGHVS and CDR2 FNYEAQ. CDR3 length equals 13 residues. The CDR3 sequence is CASSQTWNQPQHF. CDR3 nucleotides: TGTGCCAGCAGCCAGACCTGGAATCAGCCCCAGCATTTT.

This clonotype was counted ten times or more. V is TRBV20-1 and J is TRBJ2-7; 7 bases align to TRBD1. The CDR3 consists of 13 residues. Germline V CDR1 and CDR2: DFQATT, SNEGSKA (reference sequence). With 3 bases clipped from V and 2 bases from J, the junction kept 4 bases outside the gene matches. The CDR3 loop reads CSARDRFTYEQYF. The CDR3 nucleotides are TGCAGTGCTAGGGACAGGTTTACCTACGAGCAGTACTTC.

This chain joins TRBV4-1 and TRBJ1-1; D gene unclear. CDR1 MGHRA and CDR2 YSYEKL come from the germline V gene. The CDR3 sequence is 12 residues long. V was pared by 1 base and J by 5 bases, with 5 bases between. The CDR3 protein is CASSQVETEAFF. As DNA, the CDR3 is TGCGCCAGCAGCCAAGTGGAGACTGAAGCTTTCTTT.

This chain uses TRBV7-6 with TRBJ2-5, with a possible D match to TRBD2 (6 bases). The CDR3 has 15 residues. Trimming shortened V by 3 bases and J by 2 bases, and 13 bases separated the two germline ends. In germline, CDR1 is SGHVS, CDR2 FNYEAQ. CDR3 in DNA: TGTGCCAGCAGCTTCGAGGCAGGAGGGCAAGAGACCCAGTACTTC. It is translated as CASSFEAGGQETQYF.

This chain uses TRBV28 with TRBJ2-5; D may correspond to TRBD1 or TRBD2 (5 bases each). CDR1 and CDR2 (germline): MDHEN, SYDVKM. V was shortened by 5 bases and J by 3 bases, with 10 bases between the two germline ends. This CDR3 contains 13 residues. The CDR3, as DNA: TGTGCCAGCAGTCCGGGGCCTGAAGAGACCCAGTACTTC. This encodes CASSPGPEETQYF.

CDR3 in DNA: TGTGCCAGCAGTTACTCTAAAATTTCAGGGGCCCCGAACACTGAAGCTTTCTTT. It yields the protein CASSYSKISGAPNTEAFF. The V and J genes are TRBV6-2 or TRBV6-3 and TRBJ1-1, with TRBD1 as a possible D gene (6 bases). The CDR3 runs to 18 residues. Per germline, CDR1 MNHEY and CDR2 SVGEGT. V lost 0 bases and J lost 1, with 18 bases in between.

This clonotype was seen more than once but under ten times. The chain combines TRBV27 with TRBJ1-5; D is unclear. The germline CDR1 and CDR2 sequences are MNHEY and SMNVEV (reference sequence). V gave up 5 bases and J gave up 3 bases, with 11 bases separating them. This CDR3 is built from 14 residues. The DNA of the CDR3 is TGTGCCAGCAGTACCTCGGGGAACAATCAGCCCCAGCATTTT. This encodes CASSTSGNNQPQHF.

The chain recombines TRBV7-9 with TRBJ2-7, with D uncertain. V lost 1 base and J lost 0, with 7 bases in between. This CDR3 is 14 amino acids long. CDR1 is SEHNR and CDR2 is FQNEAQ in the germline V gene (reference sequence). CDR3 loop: CASSLVGNSYEQYF. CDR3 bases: TGTGCCAGCAGCTTAGTAGGGAACTCCTACGAGCAGTACTTC.

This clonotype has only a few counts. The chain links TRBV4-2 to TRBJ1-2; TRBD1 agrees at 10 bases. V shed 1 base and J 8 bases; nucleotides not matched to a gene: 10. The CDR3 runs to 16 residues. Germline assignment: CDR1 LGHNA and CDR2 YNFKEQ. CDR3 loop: CASSQVNRDRGEGYTF. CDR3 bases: TGTGCCAGCAGCCAAGTGAACCGGGACAGGGGCGAGGGCTACACCTTC.

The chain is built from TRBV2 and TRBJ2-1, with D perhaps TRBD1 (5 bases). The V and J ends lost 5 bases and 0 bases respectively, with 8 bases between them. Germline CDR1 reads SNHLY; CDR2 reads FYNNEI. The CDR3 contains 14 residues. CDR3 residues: CASSWTSSYNEQFF. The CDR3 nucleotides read TGTGCCAGCAGTTGGACAAGCTCCTACAATGAGCAGTTCTTC. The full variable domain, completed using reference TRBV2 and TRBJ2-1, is EPEVTQTPSHQVTQMGQEVILRCVPISNHLYFYWYRQILGQKVEFLVSFYNNEISEKSEIFDDQFSVERPDGSNFTLKIRSTKLEDSAMYFCASSWTSSYNEQFFGPGTRLTVL.

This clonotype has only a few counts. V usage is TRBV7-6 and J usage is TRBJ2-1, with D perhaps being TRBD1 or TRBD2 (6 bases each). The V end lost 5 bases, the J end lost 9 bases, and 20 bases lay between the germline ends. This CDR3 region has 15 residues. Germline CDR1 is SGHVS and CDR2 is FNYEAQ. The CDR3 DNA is TGTGCCAGCAGCCAAGAAGGGGGGCCCGGCGGTGAGCAGTTCTTC. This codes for CASSQEGGPGGEQFF.

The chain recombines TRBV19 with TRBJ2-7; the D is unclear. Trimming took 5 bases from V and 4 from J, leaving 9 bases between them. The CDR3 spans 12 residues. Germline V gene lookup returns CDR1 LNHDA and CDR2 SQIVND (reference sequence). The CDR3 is CASSPVGYEQYF. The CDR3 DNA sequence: TGTGCCAGTAGTCCTGTGGGTTACGAGCAGTACTTC. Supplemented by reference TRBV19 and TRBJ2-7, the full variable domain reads DGGITQSPKYLFRKEGQNVTLSCEQNLNHDAMYWYRQDPGQGLRLIYYSQIVNDFQKGDIAEGYSVSREKKESFPLTVTSAQKNPTAFYLCASSPVGYEQYFGPGTRLTVT.

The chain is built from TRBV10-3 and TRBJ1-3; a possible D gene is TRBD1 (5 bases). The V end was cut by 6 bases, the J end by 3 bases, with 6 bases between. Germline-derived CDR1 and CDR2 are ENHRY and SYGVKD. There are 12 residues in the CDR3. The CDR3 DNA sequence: TGTGCCATCAGCCAGGGTGGAAACACCATATATTTT. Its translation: CAISQGGNTIYF.

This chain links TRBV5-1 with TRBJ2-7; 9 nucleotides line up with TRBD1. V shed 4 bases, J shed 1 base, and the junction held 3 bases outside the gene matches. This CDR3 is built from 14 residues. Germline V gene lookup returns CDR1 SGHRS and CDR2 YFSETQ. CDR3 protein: CASSEGQGSYEQYF. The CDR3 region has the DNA TGCGCCAGCAGCGAGGGACAGGGATCCTACGAGCAGTACTTC.

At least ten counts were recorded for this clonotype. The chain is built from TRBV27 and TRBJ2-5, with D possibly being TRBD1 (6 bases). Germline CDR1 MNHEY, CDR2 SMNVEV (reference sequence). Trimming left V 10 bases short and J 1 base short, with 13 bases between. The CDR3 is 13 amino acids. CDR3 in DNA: TGTGCCACCAAGGGGGTTGGCCAAGAGACCCAGTACTTC. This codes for CATKGVGQETQYF.

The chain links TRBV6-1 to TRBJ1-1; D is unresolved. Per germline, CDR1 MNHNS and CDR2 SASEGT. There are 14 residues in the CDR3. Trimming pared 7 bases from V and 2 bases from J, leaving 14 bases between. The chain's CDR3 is CASNNILDNTEAFF. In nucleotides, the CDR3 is TGTGCCAGCAATAATATTCTGGATAACACTGAAGCTTTCTTT.

The CDR3 DNA is TGTGCCAGCAGCGTAGGGGTCCGGTACACAGATACGCAGTATTTT. Its translation is CASSVGVRYTDTQYF. The chain uses TRBV9 and TRBJ2-3; D uncertain. With 0 bases removed from V and 2 bases from J, the gap between germline ends came to 10 bases. From germline, CDR1 is SGDLS and CDR2 YYNGEE. The CDR3 covers 15 residues.

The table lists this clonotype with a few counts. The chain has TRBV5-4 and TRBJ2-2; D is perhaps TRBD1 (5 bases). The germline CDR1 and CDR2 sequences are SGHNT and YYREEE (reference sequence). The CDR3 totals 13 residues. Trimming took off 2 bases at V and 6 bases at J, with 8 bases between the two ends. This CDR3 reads CASSFRQPGELFF. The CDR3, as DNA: TGTGCCAGCAGCTTTCGACAGCCCGGGGAGCTGTTTTTT.

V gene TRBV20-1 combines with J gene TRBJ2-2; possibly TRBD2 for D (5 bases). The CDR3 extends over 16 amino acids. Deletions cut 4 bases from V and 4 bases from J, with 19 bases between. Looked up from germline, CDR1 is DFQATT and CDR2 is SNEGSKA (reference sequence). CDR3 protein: CSAKEPSEGRTGELFF. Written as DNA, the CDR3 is TGCAGTGCTAAAGAACCCAGCGAGGGCCGCACCGGGGAGCTGTTTTTT.

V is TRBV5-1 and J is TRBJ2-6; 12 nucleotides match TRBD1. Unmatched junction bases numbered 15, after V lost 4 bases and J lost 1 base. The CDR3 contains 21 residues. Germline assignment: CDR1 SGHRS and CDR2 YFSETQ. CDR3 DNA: TGCGCCAGCAGCCCGACGTGGGACAGGGGGCTGGTGGTTTCTGGGGCCAACGTCCTGACTTTC. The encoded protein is CASSPTWDRGLVVSGANVLTF.

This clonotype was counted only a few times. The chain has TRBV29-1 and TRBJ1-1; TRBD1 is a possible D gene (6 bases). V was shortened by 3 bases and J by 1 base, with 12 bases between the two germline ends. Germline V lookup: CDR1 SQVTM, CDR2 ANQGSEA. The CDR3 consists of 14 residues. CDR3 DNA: TGCAGCGTTGAGGGAGAACAGGGGAACACTGAAGCTTTCTTT. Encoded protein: CSVEGEQGNTEAFF.

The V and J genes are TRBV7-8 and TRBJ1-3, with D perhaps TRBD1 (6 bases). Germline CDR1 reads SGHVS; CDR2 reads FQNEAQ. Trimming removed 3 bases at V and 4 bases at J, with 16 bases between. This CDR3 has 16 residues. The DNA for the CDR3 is TGTGCCAGCAGCTTGGGATGGGACAATTGGGGAAACACCATATATTTT. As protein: CASSLGWDNWGNTIYF.

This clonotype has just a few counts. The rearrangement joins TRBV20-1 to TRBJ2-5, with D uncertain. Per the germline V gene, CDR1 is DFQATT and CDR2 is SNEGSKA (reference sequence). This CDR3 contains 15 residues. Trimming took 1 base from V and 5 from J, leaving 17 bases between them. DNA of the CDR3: TGCAGTGCTAGAGCTGTGGTTGAACAGTTGGAGACCCAGTACTTC. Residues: CSARAVVEQLETQYF.

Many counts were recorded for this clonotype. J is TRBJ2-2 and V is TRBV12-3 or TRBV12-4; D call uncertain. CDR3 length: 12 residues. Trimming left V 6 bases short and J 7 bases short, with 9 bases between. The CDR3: CASSLGSGELFF. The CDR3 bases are TGTGCCAGCAGCCTAGGTAGCGGGGAGCTGTTTTTT.

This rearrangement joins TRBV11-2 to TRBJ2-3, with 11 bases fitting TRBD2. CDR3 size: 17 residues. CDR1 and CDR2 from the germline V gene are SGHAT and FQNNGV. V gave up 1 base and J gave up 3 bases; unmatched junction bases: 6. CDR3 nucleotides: TGTGCCAGCAGCTTAGGCCTCCTAGCGGGGGGAACAGATACGCAGTATTTT. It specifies CASSLGLLAGGTDTQYF.

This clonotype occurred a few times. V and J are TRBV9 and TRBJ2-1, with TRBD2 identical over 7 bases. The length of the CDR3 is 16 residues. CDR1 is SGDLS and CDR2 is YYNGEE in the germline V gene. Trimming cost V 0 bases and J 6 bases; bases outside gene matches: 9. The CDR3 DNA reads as TGTGCCAGCAGCGTAGCCGTGGGGGGGACGATCAATGAGCAGTTCTTC. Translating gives CASSVAVGGTINEQFF.